The 6 T cell receptor beta chains in this list originate from one sample, sequenced in a study of lymphopenia after photon versus proton radiotherapy. Produced via immunoSEQ multiplex PCR; TCRdb's table is partial and in-frame only. Among 29,000 or so clones listed, about 86% were seen once. The sequenced sample was peripheral blood, obtained from a patient treated with proton-based radiotherapy. The receptors originated from a woman aged 55-69 years with cholangiocarcinoma. Some clones in this sample may be carry-over from other donors' samples.

The chain couples TRBV18 to TRBJ1-5, with 9 bases lining up with TRBD1. This CDR3 is built from 15 residues. Germline lookup yields CDR1 KGHSH and CDR2 LQKENI. The V and J ends lost 4 bases and 0 bases, in that order; junction bases with no gene match: 1. The CDR3 region is CASSRTGDSNQPQHF. In nucleotides, the CDR3 is TGTGCCAGCTCACGGACAGGGGATAGCAATCAGCCCCAGCATTTT.

The chain links TRBV5-6 to TRBJ1-1; D not certain. Germline CDR1 and CDR2: SGHDT and YYEEEE. Trimming pared 0 bases from V and 1 base from J, leaving 10 bases between. The CDR3 extends over 15 amino acids. CDR3 DNA sequence: TGTGCCAGCAGCTTGGGGTTTCGCTGGAACACTGAAGCTTTCTTT. Translation: CASSLGFRWNTEAFF.

This chain uses TRBV10-3 with TRBJ2-1; TRBD1 matches at 9 bases. Trimming cost V 10 bases and J 0 bases; bases outside gene matches: 10. Germline lookup yields CDR1 ENHRY and CDR2 SYGVKD. The CDR3 loop spans 16 amino acids. CDR3 region: CANRGLPIPSYNEQFF. DNA of the CDR3: TGTGCCAACAGGGGGCTACCCATCCCCTCCTACAATGAGCAGTTCTTC.

The chain links TRBV9 to TRBJ1-4, with D unresolved. V shed 0 bases and J shed 5 bases, with 5 bases lying between them. Germline CDR1 SGDLS, CDR2 YYNGEE. This CDR3 is built from 13 residues. CDR3 residues: CASSVEYNEKLFF. DNA for the CDR3: TGTGCCAGCAGCGTAGAATACAATGAAAAACTGTTTTTT.

The chain links TRBV19 to TRBJ1-2; D gene unclear. V was cut by 4 bases and J by 4 bases, with 10 bases left in between. Germline values: CDR1 LNHDA, CDR2 SQIVND (reference sequence). This CDR3 spans 13 amino acids. The CDR3 here is CASSSAFAYGYTF. CDR3 nucleotides: TGTGCCAGTAGTAGTGCGTTCGCCTATGGCTACACCTTC. Full variable domain (rest looked up from reference TRBV19 and TRBJ1-2): DGGITQSPKYLFRKEGQNVTLSCEQNLNHDAMYWYRQDPGQGLRLIYYSQIVNDFQKGDIAEGYSVSREKKESFPLTVTSAQKNPTAFYLCASSSAFAYGYTFGSGTRLTVV.

The chain carries TRBV5-1 and TRBJ2-3, with a possible D match to TRBD2 (6 bases). CDR3 length: 13 amino acids. Germline CDR1 SGHRS, CDR2 YFSETQ. V was cut by 0 bases and J by 9 bases, with 11 bases left in between. As DNA, the CDR3 is TGCGCCAGCAGCTTGGTAGGGGAGGAAACGCAGTATTTT. Its translation is CASSLVGEETQYF.